One sample yielded the 22 T cell receptor beta chains listed below, sequenced in a study of blood T cell repertoires in COVID-19. Only in-frame clones appear in the TCRdb table, and some are missing; sequencing was by immunoSEQ multiplex PCR. Counted here are under 300,000 clones, 88% occurring once; the ten biggest clones make up about 3.1%. The specimen was PBMCs or T cells enriched from blood (not recorded which). These receptors were taken from a woman aged 35 to 49 who had been exposed to COVID-19.

The rearrangement links TRBV5-4 to TRBJ2-5, with 7 bases identical to TRBD2. The CDR3 spans 14 residues. The trim removed 6 bases at V and 5 bases at J, leaving 10 bases unmatched. Germline CDR1 reads SGHNT; CDR2 reads YYREEE (reference sequence). The CDR3 reads CASTLGGRGETQYF. CDR3 nucleotides: TGTGCCAGCACCCTGGGCGGGAGAGGGGAGACCCAGTACTTC.

This chain joins TRBV5-4 and TRBJ1-3, with TRBD1 matching 7 bases. The CDR3 contains 13 residues. Germline V gives CDR1 SGHNT, CDR2 YYREEE (reference sequence). The V and J ends lost 4 bases and 8 bases, in that order; junction bases with no gene match: 6. DNA of the CDR3: TGTGCCAGCAGCGCGGACAGGCGGGACACCATATATTTT. It is translated as CASSADRRDTIYF.

The chain recombines TRBV4-3 with TRBJ1-5; TRBD1 might be the D (5 bases). Germline CDR1 and CDR2: LGHNA and YSLEER. The CDR3 totals 15 residues. The V and J ends lost 0 bases and 4 bases respectively, with 10 bases between them. CDR3 DNA: TGCGCCAGCAGCCAAGAGAGGACACAAAATCAGCCCCAGCATTTT. This sequence encodes CASSQERTQNQPQHF.

This chain joins TRBV19 and TRBJ1-2; 7 bases agree with TRBD1. J was trimmed by 8 bases and V by 5 bases; bases with no gene match: 11. Looked up from germline, CDR1 is LNHDA and CDR2 is SQIVND (reference sequence). This CDR3 spans 14 amino acids. The CDR3 loop reads CASSDHRGSGGYTF. The CDR3 DNA is TGTGCCAGTAGTGACCACAGGGGATCCGGAGGCTACACCTTC.

The V and J genes are TRBV6-5 and TRBJ1-3; 8 bases line up with TRBD1. This CDR3 comprises 14 residues. Trimming removed 10 bases from V and 4 bases from J; junction bases left unmatched: 9. Germline V gene lookup returns CDR1 MNHEY and CDR2 SVGAGI. DNA of the CDR3: TGTGCCACCCCTATGACAGGGGCCGGAAACACCATATATTTT. Protein sequence: CATPMTGAGNTIYF.

The V call is TRBV4-1, the J call TRBJ1-2, with 11 bases identical to TRBD1. In germline, CDR1 is MGHRA, CDR2 YSYEKL. CDR3 size: 16 residues. V lost 1 base to trimming and J lost 8 bases; unmatched junction nucleotides: 9. Here the CDR3 DNA reads TGCGCCAGCAGCCAAGGTCCGGGACAGGGGGTTCAGGGCTACACCTTC. Its translation: CASSQGPGQGVQGYTF.

J is TRBJ2-7 and V is TRBV11-2, with a weak D call TRBD2 (5 bases). This CDR3 is built from 16 residues. Between the trimmed V and J ends, which lost 5 bases and 0 bases, there was a span of 17 bases. Germline-derived CDR1 and CDR2 are SGHAT and FQNNGV. DNA of the CDR3: TGTGCCAGCAGCCCTAGGCGCGGGTTGAGCTCCTACGAGCAGTACTTC. This encodes CASSPRRGLSSYEQYF.

The V and J genes are TRBV7-9 and TRBJ1-1; D call uncertain. Trimming shortened V by 5 bases and J by 5 bases, and 9 bases separated the two germline ends. The CDR3 runs 12 residues. The germline CDR1 and CDR2 sequences are SEHNR and FQNEAQ (reference sequence). The DNA of the CDR3 is TGTGCCAGCAGCGGAGGCCGTACTGAAGCTTTCTTT. This sequence encodes CASSGGRTEAFF.

A word on this clone: Compared with germline, one end of the junction differs, possibly owing to a read error. V usage is TRBV10-3 and J usage is TRBJ1-4; tentative D call: TRBD1 (5 bases). Germline loops: CDR1 ENHRY, CDR2 SYGVKD. The CDR3 has 17 residues. The CDR3 reads CATSFGPVQGVNEKLFF. The CDR3 DNA reads TGTGCCACCAGTTTCGGGCCAGTGCAGGGCGTTAATGAAAAACTGTTTTTT.

The chain joins TRBV7-2 to TRBJ1-1; TRBD1 matches 10 bases. This CDR3 is built from 19 residues. J lost 1 base, V lost 5 bases, and 16 bases had no gene match. Per the germline V gene, CDR1 is SGHTA and CDR2 is FQGNSA. Here the CDR3 DNA reads TGTGCCAGCAGCCTGACACACAGACAGGGGGCAAAAACGAACACTGAAGCTTTCTTT. Protein product: CASSLTHRQGAKTNTEAFF.

The chain joins TRBV5-5 to TRBJ2-2, with 10 bases lining up with TRBD2. There are 17 residues in the CDR3. V shed 1 base and J 4 bases; nucleotides not matched to a gene: 7. The germline V gene encodes CDR1 SGHKS and CDR2 YYEKEE (reference sequence). This chain's CDR3 is CASSLRGLAGATGELFF. CDR3 coding DNA: TGTGCCAGCAGCTTGCGGGGGCTAGCGGGAGCCACCGGGGAGCTGTTTTTT.

V and J are TRBV9 and TRBJ1-2; tentatively, D is TRBD1 (5 bases). The germline V gene has CDR1 SGDLS and CDR2 YYNGEE. V shed 4 bases and J shed 6 bases, with 19 bases lying between them. The CDR3 covers 15 residues. The CDR3 is CASSSQWGGHHGYTF. DNA for the CDR3: TGTGCCAGCAGCTCGCAGTGGGGGGGTCATCATGGCTACACCTTC.

This chain joins TRBV24-1 and TRBJ2-1, with 8 bases that match TRBD2. CDR1 and CDR2 from the germline V gene are KGHDR and SFDVKD. The CDR3 has 14 amino acids. V dropped 4 bases and J dropped 8; count of bases not matched to a gene: 6. CDR3 sequence reads: CATSEVETSDEQFF. The CDR3 DNA reads as TGTGCCACCAGTGAGGTTGAGACTAGCGATGAGCAGTTCTTC.

J is TRBJ1-3 and V is TRBV4-1, with D uncertain. The CDR3 contains 14 residues. Trimming cost V 6 bases and J 1 base, with 10 bases left between them. Per the germline V gene, CDR1 is MGHRA and CDR2 is YSYEKL. CDR3 protein: CASSPYESGNTIYF. In DNA form, the CDR3 reads TGCGCCAGCAGTCCGTACGAGTCTGGAAACACCATATATTTT.

The rearrangement uses TRBV6-5 and TRBJ1-4, with TRBD1 matching over 8 bases. Trimming cost V 6 bases and J 8 bases; bases outside gene matches: 11. The CDR3 length is 15 residues. Germline CDR1 MNHEY, CDR2 SVGAGI. CDR3 in DNA: TGTGCCAGCAGCCTCAGGGGGCATGAGTTGGAAAAACTGTTTTTT. It yields the protein CASSLRGHELEKLFF.

The CDR3 nucleotides are TGTGCCAGCAGAGGGGGCCAAGGAAACACCATATATTTT. Translating gives CASRGGQGNTIYF. The V and J genes are TRBV28 and TRBJ1-3, with 7 nucleotides matching TRBD1. J was trimmed by 4 bases and V by 6 bases; bases with no gene match: 3. Germline CDR1 is MDHEN and CDR2 is SYDVKM. CDR3 length equals 13 residues.

J is TRBJ1-1 and V is TRBV4-3; D is ambiguous. This CDR3 comprises 13 residues. V was shortened by 4 bases and J by 3 bases, with 9 bases between the two germline ends. From germline, CDR1 is LGHNA and CDR2 YSLEER. The CDR3 bases are TGCGCCAGCAGCCGACTCCTTGACACTGAAGCTTTCTTT. Translated: CASSRLLDTEAFF.

This sequence joins TRBV29-1 and TRBJ1-1; possibly TRBD1 for D (6 bases). Germline V gene lookup returns CDR1 SQVTM and CDR2 ANQGSEA. The CDR3 runs to 14 residues. Trimming took off 4 bases at V and 1 base at J, with 13 bases between the two ends. For the CDR3, the DNA is TGCAGCGTTGTTTTGGGGGGGCGGAACACTGAAGCTTTCTTT. It is translated as CSVVLGGRNTEAFF.

The V gene is TRBV7-2, the J gene TRBJ2-7, with 7 positions matching TRBD2. Trimming cost V 5 bases and J 6 bases; bases outside gene matches: 10. Germline loops: CDR1 SGHTA, CDR2 FQGNSA. The CDR3 sequence is 14 residues long. CDR3 nucleotides: TGTGCCAGCAGCCTGAGGGCGGGGGAGGGCGAGCAGTACTTC. Translated: CASSLRAGEGEQYF.

J is TRBJ2-5 and V is TRBV9, with TRBD1 as a possible D gene (5 bases). Deletions cut 1 base from V and 2 bases from J, with 12 bases between. The CDR3 contains 15 residues. The germline V gene has CDR1 SGDLS and CDR2 YYNGEE. The CDR3 loop is CASSVSSTEQETQYF. In DNA form, the CDR3 reads TGTGCCAGCAGCGTAAGCTCGACAGAACAAGAGACCCAGTACTTC.

The chain links TRBV6-2 or TRBV6-3 to TRBJ2-1, with 11 bases that match TRBD2. V was pared by 5 bases and J by 15 bases, with 18 bases of the junction left unmatched. CDR1 and CDR2 from the germline V gene are MNHEY and SVGEGT. The CDR3 covers 16 residues. CDR3 protein: CASSNPVSGRADTLFF. The CDR3 bases are TGTGCCAGCAGTAACCCGGTTAGCGGGAGGGCGGATACCCTGTTCTTC.

The chain links TRBV19 to TRBJ2-7; 9 bases are shared with TRBD1. This CDR3 is built from 16 residues. V was pared by 4 bases and J by 2 bases, with 9 bases of the junction left unmatched. Germline V gene data show CDR1 as LNHDA and CDR2 as SQIVND (reference sequence). The CDR3 here is CASSTDRGKSPYEQYF. The CDR3 nucleotides read TGTGCCAGTAGTACGGACAGGGGAAAAAGCCCCTACGAGCAGTACTTC.